The rows below give T cell receptor beta chains drawn from one sample of a study of a mutant IDH1 vaccine in newly diagnosed glioma. Generated by immunoSEQ multiplex PCR, the TCRdb table keeps only in-frame clones and is missing some. This table holds about 98,000 clones, over 85% found once. The material sequenced was PBMCs, taken from a glioma patient treated with radiotherapy, temozolomide or both. The receptor set was obtained from a woman aged 45 to 65 with glioma. Both conserved end residues are part of each CDR3. D genes are given only for firm matches. Clone sizes are given selectively: once, few, many, or a class where the clone is expanded.

V: TRBV2
J: TRBJ1-4
size: NA
D: NA
DNA: TGTGCCAGCAGCTCGGACAATCCCACCGAAAAACTGTTTTTT
CDR3: CASSSDNPTEKLFF

V: TRBV28
J: TRBJ2-7
size: NA
D: TRBD2
DNA: TGTGCCAGCAGTCCTCGGACTAGCGGGCCCTCCTACGAGCAGTACTTC
CDR3: CASSPRTSGPSYEQYF

V: TRBV28
J: TRBJ2-7
size: NA
D: NA
DNA: TGTGCCAGCAGTTCCGACAGCCGTAAAAAGTACTTC
CDR3: CASSSDSRKKYF

V: TRBV9
J: TRBJ2-7
size: NA
D: NA
DNA: TGTGCCAGCAGCGCCCGGGACGGCTACGAGCAGTACTTC
CDR3: CASSARDGYEQYF

V: TRBV7-3
J: TRBJ1-1
size: NA
D: NA
DNA: TGTGCCAGCAGCTTACGCAGGGGAAGTAATGAAGCTTTCTTT
CDR3: CASSLRRGSNEAFF

V: TRBV11-2
J: TRBJ2-1
size: NA
D: TRBD2
DNA: TGTGCCAGCAGCTCCCCTCTGGGTAGCGGGAGGGCCGTCAATGAGCAGTTCTTC
CDR3: CASSSPLGSGRAVNEQFF

V: TRBV5-4
J: TRBJ2-5
size: NA
D: TRBD2
DNA: TGTGCCAGCAGCCTTAGCGGGACCCAAGAGACCCAGTACTTC
CDR3: CASSLSGTQETQYF

V: TRBV21-1
J: TRBJ2-6
size: NA
D: NA
DNA: TGTGCCAGCAACTTACAGGGGGCGCTTGGGGCCAACGTCCTGACTTTC
CDR3: CASNLQGALGANVLTF

V: TRBV6-6
J: TRBJ1-3
size: NA
D: TRBD1
DNA: TGTGCCAGCGCCAGGGGGGAACTCTCTGGAAACACCATATATTTT
CDR3: CASARGELSGNTIYF

V: TRBV19
J: TRBJ2-2
size: NA
D: NA
DNA: TGTGCCAGTAGTATAGGGTCCCGAGGGGGGTACGACGGGGAGCTGTTTTTT
CDR3: CASSIGSRGGYDGELFF

V: TRBV30
J: TRBJ2-5
size: NA
D: TRBD1
DNA: TGTGCCTGGAGTGACAGGGGGCGAAAGACCCAGTACTTC
CDR3: CAWSDRGRKTQYF

V: TRBV5-1
J: TRBJ2-7
size: once
D: NA
DNA: TGCGCCAGCAGCTTGGCAGGGAACTCCTACGAGCAGTACTTC
CDR3: CASSLAGNSYEQYF

V: TRBV6-1
J: TRBJ1-1
size: NA
D: NA
DNA: TGTGCCAGCAGCGTTTCGGACACTGAAGCTTTCTTT
CDR3: CASSVSDTEAFF

V: TRBV10-3
J: TRBJ2-3
size: NA
D: NA
DNA: TGTGCCATCAGTGAGTCAGTAAGAGTCGGGCTAAGCACAGATACGCAGTATTTT
CDR3: CAISESVRVGLSTDTQYF

V: TRBV28
J: TRBJ1-2
size: NA
D: NA
DNA: TGTGCCAGCAGTTTATCGGAAGTCTCCTATGGCTACACCTTC
CDR3: CASSLSEVSYGYTF

V: TRBV6-5
J: TRBJ2-7
size: NA
D: TRBD2
DNA: TGTGCCAGCAGTTTGGGACTAGCGGGAGATTTGGAGCAGTACTTC
CDR3: CASSLGLAGDLEQYF

V: TRBV4-1
J: TRBJ1-4
size: NA
D: NA
DNA: TGCGCCAGCAGCCAAGTGGGGGTTGGGGGCGGGGAAAAACTGTTTTTT
CDR3: CASSQVGVGGGEKLFF

V: TRBV29-1
J: TRBJ2-5
size: NA
D: NA
DNA: TGCAGCGTCACCTCTAGGGGTGGGGGGGAGACCCAGTACTTC
CDR3: CSVTSRGGGETQYF

V: TRBV27
J: TRBJ2-7
size: NA
D: NA
DNA: TGTGCCAGCAGTTTATGGCAGGAAGGCGAGCAGTACTTC
CDR3: CASSLWQEGEQYF

V: TRBV10-3
J: TRBJ1-1
size: few
D: NA
DNA: TGTGCCATCAGTGACTTGACGGTGAACACTGAAGCTTTCTTT
CDR3: CAISDLTVNTEAFF

V: TRBV18
J: TRBJ1-5
size: few
D: NA
DNA: TGTGCCAGCTCACCAGGGACGGAGCAGCCCCAGCATTTT
CDR3: CASSPGTEQPQHF

V: TRBV11-2
J: TRBJ1-5
size: NA
D: NA
DNA: TGTGCCAGCAGCTTAGAGGTACAGAGCAATCAGCCCCAGCATTTT
CDR3: CASSLEVQSNQPQHF

V: TRBV7-9
J: TRBJ1-4
size: few
D: TRBD1
DNA: TGTGCCAGCAGCTTAGACACAGGGGGCTATGAAAAACTGTTTTTT
CDR3: CASSLDTGGYEKLFF

V: TRBV19
J: TRBJ2-6
size: NA
D: NA
DNA: TGTGCCAGTAGTAACAAGGGGCGTGGGGCCAACGTCCTGACTTTC
CDR3: CASSNKGRGANVLTF

V: TRBV5-8
J: TRBJ1-1
size: few
D: NA
DNA: TGTGCCAGCAGCTTGGAACGGGCGGCTTTCTTT
CDR3: CASSLERAAFF

V: TRBV11-1
J: TRBJ2-7
size: NA
D: TRBD2
DNA: TGTGCCAGCAGCCCGAAGGGCGGGAGGCCCCGGGAGCAGTACTTC
CDR3: CASSPKGGRPREQYF